What follows describes a single TCR beta chain. These data originate in a study of technical replicates of blood from a few donors. Method: immunoSEQ multiplex PCR; TCRdb's copy keeps in-frame clones and lacks some. The sample lists approximately 15,000 clones, approximately 88% occurring once. Source material: PBMCs. This clonotype was sampled from a human donor in good health.

The chain's CDR3 is CASSWTGMATYEQYF. The CDR3 DNA reads as TGTGCCAGTAGTTGGACGGGGATGGCGACCTACGAGCAGTACTTC. The V gene is TRBV19, the J gene TRBJ2-7, with D possibly matching TRBD2 (5 bases). The V gene's germline CDR1 is LNHDA and CDR2 SQIVND (reference sequence). CDR3 length: 15 amino acids. Trimming cost V 5 bases and J 2 bases, with 16 bases left between them. The complete variable domain, with remaining parts taken from reference TRBV19 and TRBJ2-7, reads DGGITQSPKYLFRKEGQNVTLSCEQNLNHDAMYWYRQDPGQGLRLIYYSQIVNDFQKGDIAEGYSVSREKKESFPLTVTSAQKNPTAFYLCASSWTGMATYEQYFGPGTRLTVT.